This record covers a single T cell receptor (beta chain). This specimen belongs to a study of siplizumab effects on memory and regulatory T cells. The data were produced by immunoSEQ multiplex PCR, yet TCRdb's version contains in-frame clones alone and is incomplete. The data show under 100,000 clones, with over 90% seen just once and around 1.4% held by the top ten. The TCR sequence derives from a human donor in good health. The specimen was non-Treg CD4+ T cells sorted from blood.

The CDR3 coding sequence is TGCGCCACCGGGGAGACCTTGGGAGGGTTGGAGGAAACCGGGGAGCTGTTTTTT. Amino acid sequence: CATGETLGGLEETGELFF. This sequence joins TRBV23-1 and TRBJ2-2; 7 positions match TRBD2. TRBV23-1 is an ORF, with its function uncertain. The J segment lost 5 bases and the V segment lost 10 bases, leaving 22 bases of the junction unmatched. CDR3 size: 18 residues.